Below are 21 T cell receptor beta chains sequenced from a single sample in a study of CD8+ T cells in alopecia areata. Reverse transcription of extracted RNA yielded cDNA, which provided the sequencing template. Generated by immunoSEQ multiplex PCR, the TCRdb table keeps only in-frame clones and is missing some. Seen here are some 150,000 clones, around 82% observed once, and the top ten hold more than 20%. Treatment meaning: oral pan-JAK inhibitor, 5-10 mg twice daily. Source: CD8+ T cells sorted from blood, taken at week 4, from a patient treated with tofacitinib. The receptors were sampled from a human donor with alopecia areata.

This chain's CDR3 is CASSEGVDTQYF. The CDR3 region has the DNA TGTGCCAGCAGCGAGGGGGTGGATACGCAGTATTTT. The gene calls are TRBV7-9 and TRBJ2-3; a weak D match, TRBD1 (6 bases). CDR3 length equals 12 residues. V lost 5 bases and J lost 6, with 9 bases in between. Germline CDR1 and CDR2: SEHNR and FQNEAQ (reference sequence).

The chain links TRBV18 to TRBJ2-7; no reliable D call. CDR3 size: 12 residues. Germline V CDR1 and CDR2: KGHSH, LQKENI. V was pared by 2 bases and J by 2 bases, with 4 bases between. Written as DNA, the CDR3 is TGTGCCAGCTCACCAGCGACCTACGAGCAGTACTTC. Residues: CASSPATYEQYF.

The V gene is TRBV7-8, the J gene TRBJ2-3, with TRBD2 matching over 8 bases. The V segment lost 2 bases and the J segment 1 base; nucleotides outside the gene matches: 8. The CDR3 is made up of 17 amino acids. Germline lookup yields CDR1 SGHVS and CDR2 FQNEAQ. CDR3 protein: CASSLQQEAGGTDTQYF. DNA of the CDR3: TGTGCCAGCAGCTTACAGCAAGAAGCGGGAGGCACAGATACGCAGTATTTT. Full variable domain (missing parts from reference TRBV7-8 and TRBJ2-3): GAGVSQSPRYKVAKRGQDVALRCDPISGHVSLFWYQQALGQGPEFLTYFQNEAQLDKSGLPSDRFFAERPEGSVSTLKIQRTQQEDSAVYLCASSLQQEAGGTDTQYFGPGTRLTVL.

The J gene is TRBJ2-5, the V gene TRBV4-1; D call uncertain. Germline CDR1 is MGHRA and CDR2 is YSYEKL. The CDR3 has 13 residues. V was cut by 0 bases and J by 5 bases, with 7 bases left in between. Here the CDR3 DNA reads TGCGCCAGCAGCCAAGAGCCAGCGGAGACCCAGTACTTC. This translates into CASSQEPAETQYF.

The rearrangement links TRBV7-9 to TRBJ2-4, with unresolved D. V dropped 4 bases and J dropped 1 base, with 14 bases sitting between them. This CDR3 has 16 residues. CDR1 and CDR2 (germline): SEHNR, FQNEAQ (reference sequence). DNA of the CDR3: TGTGCCAGCAGCTCTCTACTCGGGTTTGCCAAAAACATTCAGTACTTC. It encodes CASSSLLGFAKNIQYF.

This clone was counted a single time. The chain recombines TRBV5-1 with TRBJ1-1; D might be TRBD1 (5 bases). The V end was cut by 0 bases, the J end by 7 bases, with 16 bases between. CDR1 and CDR2 (germline): SGHRS, YFSETQ. The CDR3 loop spans 15 amino acids. For the CDR3, the DNA is TGCGCCAGCAGCTTGGAGTACGGGACGAACGATGAAGCTTTCTTT. It is translated as CASSLEYGTNDEAFF.

The J gene is TRBJ2-2, the V gene TRBV7-9; D unclear. There are 14 residues in the CDR3. Trimming removed 4 bases from V and 4 bases from J, with 10 bases in between. Germline V gene data show CDR1 as SEHNR and CDR2 as FQNEAQ (reference sequence). CDR3 region: CASSSNSGTGELFF. The DNA of the CDR3 is TGTGCCAGCAGCTCGAACAGTGGCACCGGGGAGCTGTTTTTT.

V is TRBV4-1 and J is TRBJ1-6; TRBD1 matches at 10 bases. After removal of 2 bases from V and 0 bases from J, the junction contained 1 base not matched to a gene. Germline V gene sequence: CDR1 MGHRA, CDR2 YSYEKL. This CDR3 spans 17 amino acids. The CDR3 bases are TGCGCCAGCAGCCAATGGGACAGGGGCTCCTATAATTCACCCCTCCACTTT. Translation gives CASSQWDRGSYNSPLHF.

The rearrangement links TRBV4-3 to TRBJ2-7; D may be TRBD2 (6 bases). The CDR3 extends over 15 amino acids. V was clipped by 0 bases and J by 5 bases, with 14 bases between them. CDR1 and CDR2 (germline): LGHNA, YSLEER. The CDR3 coding sequence is TGCGCCAGCAGCCAAGAAGGGAGGTTTTGGGACGAGCAGTACTTC. It yields the protein CASSQEGRFWDEQYF.

This chain uses TRBV2 with TRBJ2-7; D uncertain. This CDR3 region has 11 residues. Germline V CDR1 and CDR2: SNHLY, FYNNEI. V dropped 5 bases and J dropped 0 bases, with 2 bases sitting between them. CDR3 coding DNA: TGTGCCAGCAGTAACTCCTACGAGCAGTACTTC. Its translation is CASSNSYEQYF.

The rearrangement joins TRBV4-1 to TRBJ1-2; D might be TRBD1 (6 bases). V was trimmed by 0 bases and J by 4 bases, leaving 12 bases between them. The germline gives CDR1 MGHRA, CDR2 YSYEKL. The CDR3 totals 15 residues. The DNA for the CDR3 is TGCGCCAGCAGCCAAGATTCGCAGGGGAGCTATGGCTACACCTTC. It is translated as CASSQDSQGSYGYTF.

The chain is built from TRBV5-6 and TRBJ2-1, with a possible D match to TRBD1 (5 bases). Germline assignment: CDR1 SGHDT and CDR2 YYEEEE. V dropped 4 bases and J dropped 8 bases, with 10 bases sitting between them. This CDR3 has 12 amino acids. CDR3 region: CASSTSTDEQFF. For the CDR3, the DNA is TGTGCCAGCAGCACCTCGACAGATGAGCAGTTCTTC.

This chain joins TRBV11-2 and TRBJ2-7; D gene ambiguous. Between the trimmed V and J ends, which lost 5 bases and 6 bases, there was a span of 5 bases. CDR1 SGHAT and CDR2 FQNNGV come from the germline V gene. This CDR3 comprises 10 residues. The CDR3 protein is CASSGTEQYF. The CDR3 nucleotides are TGTGCCAGCAGCGGAACCGAGCAGTACTTC.

This sequence joins TRBV15 and TRBJ1-2; D is unclear. In germline, CDR1 is LNHNV, CDR2 YYDKDF (reference sequence). V lost 0 bases and J lost 3, with 17 bases in between. The CDR3 is made up of 17 amino acids. This chain's CDR3 is CATSRDLLGGLDYGYTF. The CDR3 bases are TGTGCCACCAGCAGAGACCTCCTTGGCGGGTTGGACTATGGCTACACCTTC.

The chain combines TRBV7-9 with TRBJ2-2; the D is unclear. Trimming cost V 8 bases and J 5 bases, with 3 bases left between them. There are 10 residues in the CDR3. Germline-derived CDR1 and CDR2 are SEHNR and FQNEAQ (reference sequence). The CDR3 DNA is TGTGCCAGCGGGACCGGGGAGCTGTTTTTT. Translated, it gives CASGTGELFF.

This rearrangement joins TRBV6-5 to TRBJ1-6; possibly TRBD1 for D (6 bases). Trimming took off 6 bases at V and 10 bases at J, with 16 bases between the two ends. The CDR3 length is 14 residues. Germline CDR1 is MNHEY and CDR2 is SVGAGI. In DNA form, the CDR3 reads TGTGCCAGCAGGCCAAGACAGGTTGGGTCACCCCTCCACTTT. This gives the protein CASRPRQVGSPLHF.

V gene TRBV4-3 combines with J gene TRBJ2-7; D unclear. Per germline, CDR1 LGHNA and CDR2 YSLEER. This CDR3 region has 13 residues. Trimming stripped 4 bases from V and 3 bases from J, with 10 bases between. The CDR3 DNA sequence: TGCGCCAGCAGCCCAGCTAGGAGCTACGAGCAGTACTTC. Protein product: CASSPARSYEQYF.

V and J are TRBV28 and TRBJ2-7, with a tentative D call TRBD1 (6 bases). The CDR3 extends over 15 amino acids. Looked up from germline, CDR1 is MDHEN and CDR2 is SYDVKM. Trimming left V 5 bases short and J 6 bases short, with 20 bases between. The CDR3 loop is CASSLNPSGRGEQYF. The CDR3 region has the DNA TGTGCCAGCAGTCTCAATCCCTCTGGCAGGGGCGAGCAGTACTTC.

The chain combines TRBV29-1 with TRBJ2-2; tentatively, D is TRBD2 (6 bases). The ends were cut back, 5 bases at V and 2 bases at J, with 15 bases in the middle. Germline CDR1 reads SQVTM; CDR2 reads ANQGSEA. The CDR3 contains 15 residues. The CDR3 nucleotides are TGCAGCGTTCAGGACCGGGACTCTAACACCGGGGAGCTGTTTTTT. Amino acid sequence: CSVQDRDSNTGELFF.

This chain links TRBV4-1 with TRBJ2-3; 15 positions agree with TRBD2. The CDR3 is 18 residues long. The V gene's germline CDR1 is MGHRA and CDR2 YSYEKL. J was trimmed by 3 bases and V by 4 bases; bases with no gene match: 8. CDR3 in amino acids: CASSRGLAGGLVTDTQYF. The DNA for the CDR3 is TGCGCCAGCAGCCGGGGACTAGCGGGGGGCCTAGTGACAGATACGCAGTATTTT.

This chain links TRBV30 with TRBJ2-2; D is perhaps TRBD1 (6 bases). Germline V lookup: CDR1 GTSNPN, CDR2 SVGIG (reference sequence). Trimming pared 2 bases from V and 5 bases from J, leaving 9 bases between. The CDR3 sequence is 13 residues long. CDR3 residues: CAWSPTGTGELFF. The DNA of the CDR3 is TGTGCCTGGAGTCCCACAGGGACCGGGGAGCTGTTTTTT. Supplemented by reference TRBV30 and TRBJ2-2, the full variable domain reads SQTIHQWPATLVQPVGSPLSLECTVEGTSNPNLYWYRQAAGRGLQLLFYSVGIGQISSEVPQNLSASRPQDRQFILSSKKLLLSDSGFYLCAWSPTGTGELFFGEGSRLTVL.